This TCR beta chain was profiled in a study of OX40 agonist ivuxolimab in advanced cancers. The V gene lost 5 bases and the J gene lost 2 bases, with 17 bases spanning the gap. The CDR3 sequence is 16 residues long. Germline V gives CDR1 SGHDT, CDR2 YYEEEE. Libraries were prepared by immunoSEQ multiplex PCR; TCRdb keeps only in-frame clonotypes and omits some of them. The table has 75,000 to 90,000 clones, 92% seen once. Sequencing used CD4+ or CD8+ T cells sorted from blood, obtained in a trial of the OX40 agonist ivuxolimab. The chain joins TRBV5-6 to TRBJ1-3; possible D gene TRBD1, 6 bases. The receptor was isolated from an adult with an advanced solid tumor such as melanoma, head and neck, liver or kidney cancer. The CDR3 DNA reads as TGTGCCAGCAGTTCGACGAGGGGGGGCACTGGAAACACCATATATTTT. It encodes CASSSTRGGTGNTIYF.